One T cell receptor beta chain is described in this entry. This CDR3 has 14 residues. V dropped 0 bases and J dropped 6 bases, with 9 bases sitting between them. Germline V CDR1 and CDR2: MNHEY, SVGAGI. The data derive from a study of cytomegalovirus exposure and HLA in healthy donors. The donors gave bone marrow, and they were healthy. PCR employed 60 Vbeta and 13 Jbeta primers. Produced via immunoSEQ multiplex PCR; TCRdb's table is partial and in-frame only. The sample yields 50,000 or so clones, around 66% seen once. The J gene is TRBJ2-1, the V gene TRBV6-5, with D tentatively TRBD2 (5 bases). This clonotype originated in a man between 18 and 35 years old in good health and CMV-seronegative. The sequenced material came from PBMCs. CDR3: CASSYSNGLNEQFF. CDR3 bases: TGTGCCAGCAGTTACTCGAACGGACTCAATGAGCAGTTCTTC.